Below are 9 T cell receptor beta chains sequenced from a single sample in a study of identical twins. Using its own MiXCR run on the 5' RACE reads, TCRdb lists one record per CDR3 protein. In the table there are about 470,000 distinct CDR3 sequences, 20% to 25% of which are singletons. These same records also appear under a second study, on T cells expressing NK-cell markers.

Sequencing was carried out using CD4+ T cells sorted from blood. The source is a woman aged 18-29 years in good health.

This CDR3 is CAISRMMNTEAFF. CDR3 nucleotide sequence: TGTGCCATCTCTAGGATGATGAACACTGAAGCTTTCTTT. The chain joins TRBV10-3 to TRBJ1-1, with unresolved D. The CDR3 has 13 amino acids. Germline CDR1 and CDR2: ENHRY and SYGVKD. V lost 8 bases to trimming and J lost 0 bases, with 10 bases between them.

The chain couples TRBV20-1 to TRBJ2-5; D possibly corresponds to TRBD2 (6 bases). In germline, CDR1 is DFQATT, CDR2 SNEGSKA (reference sequence). This CDR3 has 13 residues. V was pared by 8 bases and J by 4 bases, with 17 bases between. CDR3 bases: TGCAGTACGAGGAGGGGTGTTTCAGAGACCCAGTACTTC. It encodes CSTRRGVSETQYF.

Only a few counts were recorded for this clonotype. This chain uses TRBV10-3 with TRBJ2-1, with D possibly TRBD1 on 6 matching bases. The CDR3 loop spans 13 amino acids. Between the trimmed V and J ends, which lost 4 bases and 8 bases, there was a span of 12 bases. Germline V gives CDR1 ENHRY, CDR2 SYGVKD. The CDR3 spells CAISGDNGDEQFF. As DNA, the CDR3 is TGTGCCATCAGTGGGGACAACGGGGATGAGCAGTTCTTC.

This clonotype was recorded a few times. This chain joins TRBV11-2 and TRBJ2-4; 9 bases fit TRBD1. The CDR3 is 20 amino acids. CDR1 and CDR2 from the germline V gene are SGHAT and FQNNGV. With 3 bases clipped from V and 1 base from J, the junction kept 16 bases outside the gene matches. The CDR3 protein is CASSLLNRDRERMAKNIQYF. In DNA form, the CDR3 reads TGTGCCAGCAGCTTGCTCAACCGGGACAGGGAAAGGATGGCCAAAAACATTCAGTACTTC.

The chain links TRBV12-3 or TRBV12-4 to TRBJ2-5, with unresolved D. Trimming pared 3 bases from V and 0 bases from J, leaving 5 bases between. The CDR3 has 13 amino acids. CDR3: CASSFRDQETQYF. The CDR3 DNA follows: TGTGCCAGCAGTTTTCGGGACCAAGAGACCCAGTACTTC.

The V gene is TRBV5-1, the J gene TRBJ1-1, with D hard to call. Germline CDR1 and CDR2: SGHRS and YFSETQ. The V end was cut by 4 bases, the J end by 1 base, with 14 bases between. The CDR3 totals 15 residues. The CDR3 sequence is CASSRLPAGNTEAFF. The CDR3 DNA sequence: TGCGCCAGCAGCAGGCTCCCCGCAGGGAACACTGAAGCTTTCTTT.

This clonotype turned up a few times. The chain combines TRBV5-1 with TRBJ2-3; 9 positions match TRBD2. The CDR3 loop spans 17 amino acids. CDR1 and CDR2 from the germline V gene are SGHRS and YFSETQ. The V segment lost 0 bases and the J segment 3 bases; nucleotides outside the gene matches: 8. The CDR3 DNA sequence: TGCGCCAGCAGCTTGGCGGTAGCGGGGGCTAGGACAGATACGCAGTATTTT. Residues: CASSLAVAGARTDTQYF.

V and J are TRBV9 and TRBJ2-5; TRBD2 might be the D (6 bases). V was pared by 3 bases and J by 6 bases, with 15 bases between. The CDR3 consists of 14 residues. Germline V gene data show CDR1 as SGDLS and CDR2 as YYNGEE. The CDR3 spells CASSARDLLKTQYF. As DNA, the CDR3 is TGTGCCAGCAGCGCCCGGGACTTGTTGAAGACCCAGTACTTC. Full variable domain (missing parts from reference TRBV9 and TRBJ2-5): DSGVTQTPKHLITATGQRVTLRCSPRSGDLSVYWYQQSLDQGLQFLIQYYNGEERAKGNILERFSAQQFPDLHSELNLSSLELGDSALYFCASSARDLLKTQYFGPGTRLLVL.

This clonotype has just a few counts. The V call is TRBV12-3 or TRBV12-4, the J call TRBJ1-1; D not certain. CDR3 length: 15 amino acids. Trimming cost V 1 base and J 1 base, with 10 bases left between them. CDR3 in DNA: TGTGCCAGCAGTTTAGGGCCAGGAGGGAACACTGAAGCTTTCTTT. Residues: CASSLGPGGNTEAFF.